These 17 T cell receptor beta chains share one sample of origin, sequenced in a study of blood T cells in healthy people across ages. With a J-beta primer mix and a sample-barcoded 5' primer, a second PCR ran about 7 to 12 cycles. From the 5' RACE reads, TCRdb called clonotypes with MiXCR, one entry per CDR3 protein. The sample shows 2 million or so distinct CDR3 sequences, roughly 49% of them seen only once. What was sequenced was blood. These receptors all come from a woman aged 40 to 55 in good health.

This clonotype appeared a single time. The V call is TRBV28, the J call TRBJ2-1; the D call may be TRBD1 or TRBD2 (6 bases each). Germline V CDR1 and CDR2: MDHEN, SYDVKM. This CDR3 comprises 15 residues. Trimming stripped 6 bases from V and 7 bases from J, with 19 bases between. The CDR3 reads CASSPGGRVENEQFF. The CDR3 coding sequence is TGTGCCAGCAGCCCCGGGGGCAGGGTGGAGAATGAGCAGTTCTTC.

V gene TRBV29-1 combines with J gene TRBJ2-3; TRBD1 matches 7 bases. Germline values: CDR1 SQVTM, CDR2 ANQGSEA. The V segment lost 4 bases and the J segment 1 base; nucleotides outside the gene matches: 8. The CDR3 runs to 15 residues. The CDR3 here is CSVGQGPLGTDTQYF. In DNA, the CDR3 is TGCAGCGTTGGACAGGGACCCTTGGGCACAGATACGCAGTATTTT.

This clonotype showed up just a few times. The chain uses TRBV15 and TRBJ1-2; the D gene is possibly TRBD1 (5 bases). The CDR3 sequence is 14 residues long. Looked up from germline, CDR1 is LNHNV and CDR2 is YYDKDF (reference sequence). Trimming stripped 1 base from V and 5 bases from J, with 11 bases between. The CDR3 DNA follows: TGTGCCACCAGCAGAGGCGGGACGGGATATGGCTACACCTTC. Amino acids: CATSRGGTGYGYTF.

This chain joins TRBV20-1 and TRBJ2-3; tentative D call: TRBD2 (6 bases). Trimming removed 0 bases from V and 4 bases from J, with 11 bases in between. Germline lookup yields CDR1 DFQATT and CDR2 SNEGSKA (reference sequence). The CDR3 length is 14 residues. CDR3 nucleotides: TGCAGTGCTAGAGATTCGGGGGTGCCAGATACGCAGTATTTT. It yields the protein CSARDSGVPDTQYF.

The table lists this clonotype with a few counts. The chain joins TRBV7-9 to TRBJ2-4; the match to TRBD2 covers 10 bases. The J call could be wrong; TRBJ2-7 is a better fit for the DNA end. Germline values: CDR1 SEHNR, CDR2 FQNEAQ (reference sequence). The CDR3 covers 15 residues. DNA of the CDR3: TGTGCCAGCAGCTCCCTAACTAGCGGGGCTTACGAGCAGTACTTC. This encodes CASSSLTSGAYEQYF.

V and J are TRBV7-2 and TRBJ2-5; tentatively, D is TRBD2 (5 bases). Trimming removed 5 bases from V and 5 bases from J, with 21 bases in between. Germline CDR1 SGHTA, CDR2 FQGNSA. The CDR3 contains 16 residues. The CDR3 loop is CASSTYPTTSGETQYF. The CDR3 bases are TGTGCCAGCAGCACATACCCGACAACTAGTGGCGAGACCCAGTACTTC.

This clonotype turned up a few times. CDR3 residues: CASRPSGQMQETQYF. The CDR3 bases are TGTGCCAGCAGACCATCGGGACAGATGCAAGAGACCCAGTACTTC. The chain carries TRBV7-2 and TRBJ2-5; TRBD1 matches at 7 bases. The CDR3 consists of 15 residues. CDR1 and CDR2 from the germline V gene are SGHTA and FQGNSA. V gave up 6 bases and J gave up 2 bases; unmatched junction bases: 9.

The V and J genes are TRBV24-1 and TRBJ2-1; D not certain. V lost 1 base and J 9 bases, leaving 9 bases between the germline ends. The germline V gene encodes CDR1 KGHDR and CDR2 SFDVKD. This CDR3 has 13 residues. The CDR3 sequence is CATSDLSGFEQFF. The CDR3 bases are TGTGCCACCAGTGATTTATCAGGATTTGAGCAGTTCTTC.

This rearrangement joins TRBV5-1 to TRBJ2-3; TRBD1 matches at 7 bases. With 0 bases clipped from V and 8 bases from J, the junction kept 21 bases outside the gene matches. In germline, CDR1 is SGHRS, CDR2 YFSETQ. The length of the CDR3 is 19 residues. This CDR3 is CASSLDNLLRQGRVGTQYF. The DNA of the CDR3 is TGCGCCAGCAGCTTGGATAACCTCTTAAGACAGGGTCGAGTAGGTACGCAGTATTTT.

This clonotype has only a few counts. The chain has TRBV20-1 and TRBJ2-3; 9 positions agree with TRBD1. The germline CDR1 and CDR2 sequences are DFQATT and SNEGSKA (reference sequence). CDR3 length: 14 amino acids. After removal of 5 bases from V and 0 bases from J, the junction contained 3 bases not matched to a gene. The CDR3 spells CSAPGTGSTDTQYF. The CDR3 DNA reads TGCAGTGCTCCCGGGACAGGGAGCACAGATACGCAGTATTTT.

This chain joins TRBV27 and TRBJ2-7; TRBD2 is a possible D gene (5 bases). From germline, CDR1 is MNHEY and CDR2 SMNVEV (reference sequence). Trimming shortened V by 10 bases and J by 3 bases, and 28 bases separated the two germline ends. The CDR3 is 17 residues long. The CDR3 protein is CATRRADYPAADYEQYF. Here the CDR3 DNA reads TGTGCCACCAGAAGAGCCGACTATCCAGCGGCAGACTACGAGCAGTACTTC.

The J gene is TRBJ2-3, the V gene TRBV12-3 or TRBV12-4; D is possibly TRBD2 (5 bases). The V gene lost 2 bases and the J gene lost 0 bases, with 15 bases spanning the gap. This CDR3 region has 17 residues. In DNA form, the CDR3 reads TGTGCCAGCAGTTTAAGTCACAGCGGAAAGAGCACAGATACGCAGTATTTT. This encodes CASSLSHSGKSTDTQYF.

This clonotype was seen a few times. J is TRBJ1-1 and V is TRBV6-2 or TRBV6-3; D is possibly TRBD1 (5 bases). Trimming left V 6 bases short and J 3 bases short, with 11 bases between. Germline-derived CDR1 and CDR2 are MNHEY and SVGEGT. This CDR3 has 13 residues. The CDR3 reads CASSRQPDTEAFF. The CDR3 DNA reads TGTGCCAGCAGCCGACAGCCGGACACTGAAGCTTTCTTT.

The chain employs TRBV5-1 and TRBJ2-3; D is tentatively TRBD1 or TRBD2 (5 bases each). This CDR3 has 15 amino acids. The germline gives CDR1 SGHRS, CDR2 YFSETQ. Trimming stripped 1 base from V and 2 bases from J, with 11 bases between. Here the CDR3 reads CASSLFPGTTDTQYF. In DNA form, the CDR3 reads TGCGCCAGCAGCTTGTTCCCAGGGACCACAGATACGCAGTATTTT.

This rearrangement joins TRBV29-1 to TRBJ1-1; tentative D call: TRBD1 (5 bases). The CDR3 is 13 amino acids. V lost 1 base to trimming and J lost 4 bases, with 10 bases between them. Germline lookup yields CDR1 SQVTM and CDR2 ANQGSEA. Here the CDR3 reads CSVEVRVITEAFF. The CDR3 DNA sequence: TGCAGCGTTGAAGTCAGGGTAATCACTGAAGCTTTCTTT.

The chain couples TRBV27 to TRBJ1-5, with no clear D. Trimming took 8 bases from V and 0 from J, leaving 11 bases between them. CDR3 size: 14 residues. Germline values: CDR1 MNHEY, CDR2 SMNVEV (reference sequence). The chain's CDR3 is CASEEVYSNQPQHF. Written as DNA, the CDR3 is TGTGCCAGCGAGGAGGTGTATAGCAATCAGCCCCAGCATTTT.

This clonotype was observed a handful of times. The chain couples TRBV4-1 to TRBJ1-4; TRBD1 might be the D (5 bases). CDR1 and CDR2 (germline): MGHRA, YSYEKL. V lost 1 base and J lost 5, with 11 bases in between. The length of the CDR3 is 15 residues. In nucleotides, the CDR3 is TGCGCCAGCAGCCAAGCCGGGGGGACGAATGAAAAACTGTTTTTT. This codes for CASSQAGGTNEKLFF.